The T cell receptor (beta chain) under discussion was sequenced for a study of CD8 T cells in ankylosing spondylitis. Via MiXCR, TCRdb re-called the 5' RACE reads, giving one row per CDR3 protein. The sample gives 350,000 to 550,000 distinct CDR3 sequences, 25% to 30% of which show up once; approximately 1% is in the top ten. A word on this clonotype: Its matching antigen is unknown.

Study-wide results and limits: Seemingly characteristic of ankylosing spondylitis blood was a TCR beta motif consisting of 7 or 8 highly homologous variants.

The CDR3 consists of 16 residues. Germline loops: CDR1 SGHTS, CDR2 YDEGEE. The V segment lost 4 bases and the J segment 4 bases; nucleotides outside the gene matches: 12. The clonotype comes from a male donor with ankylosing spondylitis. The chain joins TRBV5-8 to TRBJ2-5; 8 nucleotides align to TRBD2. The sequenced sample was blood, either unsorted or a sorted T cell fraction (not recorded which). The chain's CDR3 is CASSLGEGREAETQYF. In DNA, the CDR3 is TGTGCCAGCAGCCTCGGAGAGGGGCGGGAGGCAGAGACCCAGTACTTC.